This TCR beta chain appears in the sequencing data of a study of T-cell reconstitution after alpha-beta-depleted transplantation in children (dated by TCRdb to the mid-2010s). Looking at the study overall: The study quantitatively tracked T-cell immune reconstitution after TCRalphabeta/CD19-depleted allogeneic hematopoietic cell transplantation in children using TCR repertoire profiling. Results the study describes overall, beyond this receptor: In some patients, high TCRbeta diversity at day 60 was attributed to recipient T cells and intrathymic progenitors that had survived conditioning. The frequencies of hyperexpanded clones fell over the following months, and after one year, T-cell counts and TCRbeta diversity were mostly attributed to newly produced T cells. Apparently early alphabetaT-cell count recovery about two months after transplant reportedly relied on only several hundred rapidly expanded clones derived from non-depleted graft cells.

Library preparation used PCR. The reads were generated on an Illumina HiSeq 2500. Molecular barcoding was employed in the preparation of TCR libraries, with unique molecular identifiers being used to normalize TCRbeta repertoire quantification. TCRdb's own reprocessing of the public reads used fastp at Q25 and MiXCR and kept productive beta chains. For every CDR3 protein sequence, its rows merge into one entry that carries the most common genes and DNA. This sample holds about 280,000 distinct CDR3 sequences; 9.5% to 13% were observed only once. Together, the top ten hold roughly a quarter of the sample. This clonotype was counted between two and nine times. It has no known antigen specificity. No quality values exist for individual bases; no much larger clone is one base distant. The treatment or condition tag for this specimen amounts to: allogeneic hematopoietic cell transplantation with graft depleted of TCRalphabeta T cells and CD19 B cells. TCRalphabeta/CD19-depleted allogeneic hematopoietic cell grafts were given to the transplant recipients, all of whom were children.

CDR1 SGHNT and CDR2 YYREEE are derived from the germline V gene (reference sequence). The CDR3, cysteine through phenylalanine, is 14 amino acids long. Here the CDR3 DNA is all that survives: 42 bases in frame from base 1. V loses 3 bases, J loses 2 bases, and the germline ends lie 9 bases apart. Sequences were derived from peripheral blood, sampled 180 days after TCRalphabeta/CD19-depleted stem cell transplant. This sequence uses TRBV5-4 and TRBJ2-1; D gene: possibly TRBD1, on 5 matching bases. This clonotype originated in a male patient aged 2-15 years who had a stem cell transplant for chronic granulomatous disease, so the T cells may come from the graft donor. The CDR3 loop reads CASSSSGPYNEQFF. The sequence in DNA is TGTGCCAGCAGCTCCTCAGGGCCCTACAATGAGCAGTTCTTC.